The sequence of this TCR beta chain was determined in a study of T cell changes during pregnancy in multiple sclerosis. Sequencing was performed with immunoSEQ multiplex PCR; in TCRdb, only in-frame clones are kept and a portion is missing. Here the sample spans over 25,000 clones, 89% being singletons. CDR1 and CDR2 (germline): MGHRA, YSYEKL. J lost 3 bases, V lost 0 bases, and 6 bases had no gene match. The CDR3 sequence is 16 residues long. The chain employs TRBV4-1 and TRBJ2-7; 9 nucleotides align to TRBD2. The sample here was CD8+ T cells from peripheral blood mononuclear cells, taken in the third trimester of pregnancy. The receptor's source is a female donor with multiple sclerosis, enrolled in a pregnancy study. Here the CDR3 DNA reads TGCGCCAGCAGCCAAGACTCGACTAGCGGATACTACGAGCAGTACTTC. Its translation is CASSQDSTSGYYEQYF.